Each of the 21 T cell receptor beta chains below was sequenced from the same sample in a study of cytomegalovirus exposure and HLA in healthy donors. The data were produced by immunoSEQ multiplex PCR, yet TCRdb's version contains in-frame clones alone and is incomplete. This sample has 76,000 or so clones, with less than 95% found just once. The sample was PBMCs. The receptors originated from a woman aged 18-29 years in good health and CMV-seropositive.

Note on this clone: A read error may produce the germline difference seen at one junction end. The rearrangement links TRBV25-1 to TRBJ2-1; the D gene is possibly TRBD1 (7 bases). Germline assignment: CDR1 MGHDK and CDR2 SYGVNS. CDR3 length: 18 amino acids. CDR3 sequence reads: CVSSEVRGTGASYNEQFF. CDR3 nucleotides: TGTGTCAGCAGTGAGGTCAGGGGGACGGGAGCGTCCTACAATGAGCAGTTCTTC.

The gene calls are TRBV7-9 and TRBJ1-3, with D perhaps matching TRBD1 (6 bases). Germline CDR1 is SEHNR and CDR2 is FQNEAQ (reference sequence). The V end lost 5 bases, the J end lost 4 bases, and 12 bases lay between the germline ends. The CDR3 consists of 14 residues. CDR3 sequence reads: CASSTRTAGNTIYF. In nucleotides, the CDR3 is TGTGCCAGCAGCACCCGGACAGCCGGAAACACCATATATTTT.

The V and J genes are TRBV15 and TRBJ2-2; 9 nucleotides match TRBD2. V was clipped by 2 bases and J by 6 bases; unmatched bases: 13. The CDR3 has 18 residues. Germline V gene lookup returns CDR1 LNHNV and CDR2 YYDKDF (reference sequence). The CDR3 is CATSRPSRGGGGAGELFF. As DNA, the CDR3 is TGTGCCACCAGCAGACCGTCCCGGGGCGGGGGGGGCGCCGGGGAGCTGTTTTTT.

This chain connects TRBV5-6 to TRBJ2-5; 9 nucleotides align to TRBD1. CDR3 size: 15 residues. Germline lookup yields CDR1 SGHDT and CDR2 YYEEEE. V trimming: 2 bases; J trimming: 2 bases; junction bases outside the gene matches: 4. In DNA form, the CDR3 reads TGTGCCAGCAGCTTCGGACAGGGGATGCAAGAGACCCAGTACTTC. Protein: CASSFGQGMQETQYF.

The chain joins TRBV4-2 to TRBJ1-1; 9 bases are shared with TRBD1. CDR3 length: 15 amino acids. Germline V gives CDR1 LGHNA, CDR2 YNFKEQ. V lost 4 bases and J lost 0; bases outside the gene matches: 3. Here the CDR3 reads CASSRGQGMNTEAFF. CDR3 nucleotide sequence: TGTGCCAGCAGCCGCGGACAGGGGATGAACACTGAAGCTTTCTTT.

The gene calls are TRBV2 and TRBJ2-3, with TRBD1 matching 10 bases. The germline V gene encodes CDR1 SNHLY and CDR2 FYNNEI. The CDR3 loop spans 14 amino acids. V gave up 3 bases and J gave up 6 bases; unmatched junction bases: 3. The CDR3 region is CASSEDRGGDTQYF. For the CDR3, the DNA is TGTGCCAGCAGTGAGGACAGGGGGGGGGATACGCAGTATTTT.

This chain links TRBV25-1 with TRBJ2-1; 7 bases are shared with TRBD1. J lost 2 bases, V lost 0 bases, and 10 bases had no gene match. This CDR3 has 18 residues. CDR1 and CDR2 from the germline V gene are MGHDK and SYGVNS. CDR3 bases: TGTGCCAGCAGTGAATATGAGGTCAGGGGGAACCCCTACAATGAGCAGTTCTTC. It encodes CASSEYEVRGNPYNEQFF.

The chain links TRBV2 to TRBJ2-7, with D possibly TRBD2 on 5 matching bases. This CDR3 spans 14 amino acids. CDR1 SNHLY and CDR2 FYNNEI come from the germline V gene. Trimming removed 0 bases at V and 0 bases at J, with 6 bases between. The CDR3 is CASSEAGSSYEQYF. CDR3 in DNA: TGTGCCAGCAGTGAAGCAGGGAGCTCCTACGAGCAGTACTTC.

The chain recombines TRBV29-1 with TRBJ1-5; 9 positions match TRBD1. Germline V CDR1 and CDR2: SQVTM, ANQGSEA. The CDR3 covers 15 residues. V trimming: 5 bases; J trimming: 7 bases; junction bases outside the gene matches: 12. Here the CDR3 DNA reads TGCAGCGTTTCGTCCGGGACAGGGAGTGGACAGCCCCAGCATTTT. Encoded protein: CSVSSGTGSGQPQHF.

The chain carries TRBV12-2 and TRBJ1-5. TRBV12-2 is recorded as a pseudogene. CDR3 length: 16 residues. The chain's CDR3 is CASRLVAGRRDQPQHF. The CDR3 nucleotides are TGTGCAAGTCGCTTAGTGGCAGGTAGGCGGGATCAGCCCCAGCATTTT.

This clone was found once. This rearrangement joins TRBV25-1 to TRBJ2-7; 10 bases match TRBD1. This CDR3 is 14 amino acids long. Germline CDR1 and CDR2: MGHDK and SYGVNS. V lost 5 bases to trimming and J lost 3 bases; unmatched junction nucleotides: 4. The CDR3 spells CASSPGQGSYEQYF. The CDR3 DNA reads as TGTGCCAGCAGTCCGGGACAGGGGAGCTACGAGCAGTACTTC.

The rearrangement uses TRBV6-5 and TRBJ2-7; 8 bases are a match to TRBD1. The CDR3 is 15 residues long. The V segment lost 7 bases and the J segment 7 bases; nucleotides outside the gene matches: 15. Germline assignment: CDR1 MNHEY and CDR2 SVGAGI. The CDR3 is CASTPPGGRNREQYF. DNA for the CDR3: TGTGCCAGCACCCCCCCAGGGGGCAGGAATCGGGAGCAGTACTTC.

The chain combines TRBV28 with TRBJ2-1; 12 bases agree with TRBD2. CDR1 and CDR2 from the germline V gene are MDHEN and SYDVKM. Trimming cost V 4 bases and J 0 bases; bases outside gene matches: 10. The CDR3 sequence is 19 residues long. The CDR3, as DNA: TGTGCCAGCAGTTCTCCTCCGGGACTAGCGGGCAGCTCCTACAATGAGCAGTTCTTC. Translation: CASSSPPGLAGSSYNEQFF.

The J gene is TRBJ1-1, the V gene TRBV30; D not certain. This CDR3 has 12 amino acids. The germline V and J ends were trimmed by 6 bases and 11 bases, with 19 bases remaining between them. CDR1 and CDR2 from the germline V gene are GTSNPN and SVGIG (reference sequence). The CDR3 DNA sequence: TGTGCCTGCCTACCTGGACCTCGGAGGGCTTTCTTT. Translated, it gives CACLPGPRRAFF.

This chain joins TRBV25-1 and TRBJ1-3; D may be TRBD1 (6 bases). V lost 6 bases and J 2 bases, leaving 8 bases between the germline ends. The CDR3 has 13 residues. Germline V CDR1 and CDR2: MGHDK, SYGVNS. Here the CDR3 DNA reads TGTGCCAGCAGAAACAGGGCTGGAAACACCATATATTTT. This translates into CASRNRAGNTIYF.

The chain joins TRBV9 to TRBJ2-3; TRBD2 matches at 12 bases. Germline CDR1 reads SGDLS; CDR2 reads YYNGEE. V was pared by 3 bases and J by 2 bases, with 7 bases of the junction left unmatched. The length of the CDR3 is 17 residues. The CDR3, as DNA: TGTGCCAGCAGCGCTTTACTAGCGGGAGGCGCCACAGATACGCAGTATTTT. Its translation: CASSALLAGGATDTQYF.

This chain connects TRBV5-6 to TRBJ2-5, with D perhaps matching TRBD1 (5 bases). Germline CDR1 and CDR2: SGHDT and YYEEEE. V was trimmed by 0 bases and J by 3 bases, leaving 9 bases between them. The CDR3 length is 14 residues. CDR3 nucleotides: TGTGCCAGCAGCTTGGATGTCAGGGAAGAGACCCAGTACTTC. Its translation: CASSLDVREETQYF.

The V and J genes are TRBV7-9 and TRBJ1-2, with D uncertain. Germline CDR1 reads SEHNR; CDR2 reads FQNEAQ (reference sequence). V was shortened by 5 bases and J by 8 bases, with 6 bases between the two germline ends. CDR3 size: 10 residues. CDR3 nucleotide sequence: TGTGCCAGCAGCCCCTCCGGCTACACCTTC. This codes for CASSPSGYTF.

V gene TRBV19 combines with J gene TRBJ1-5; D is undetermined. This CDR3 region has 13 residues. Trimming pared 3 bases from V and 9 bases from J, leaving 12 bases between. Germline V gene data show CDR1 as LNHDA and CDR2 as SQIVND (reference sequence). DNA for the CDR3: TGTGCCAGTAGTATGAGGCAGTACGGGCCCCAGCATTTT. Encoded protein: CASSMRQYGPQHF.

This clone is a singleton in its sample. This chain links TRBV7-9 with TRBJ1-1; TRBD1 might be the D (5 bases). The V and J ends lost 1 base and 3 bases respectively, with 9 bases between them. CDR3 length: 14 residues. The germline gives CDR1 SEHNR, CDR2 FQNEAQ (reference sequence). The CDR3 here is CASSLGLGHTEAFF. In DNA, the CDR3 is TGTGCCAGCAGCTTAGGGTTGGGGCACACTGAAGCTTTCTTT. The full variable domain, rest sourced from reference TRBV7-9 and TRBJ1-1, is DTGVSQNPRHKITKRGQNVTFRCDPISEHNRLYWYRQTLGQGPEFLTYFQNEAQLEKSRLLSDRFSAERPKGSFSTLEIQRTEQGDSAMYLCASSLGLGHTEAFFGQGTRLTVV.

This chain links TRBV7-3 with TRBJ2-1; TRBD2 matches at 8 bases. There are 13 residues in the CDR3. The germline CDR1 and CDR2 sequences are SGHTA and FQGTGA. The V segment lost 5 bases and the J segment 6 bases; nucleotides outside the gene matches: 3. The CDR3 nucleotides read TGTGCCAGCAGCGAGGGGACTAGCAATGAGCAGTTCTTC. Its protein product is CASSEGTSNEQFF.